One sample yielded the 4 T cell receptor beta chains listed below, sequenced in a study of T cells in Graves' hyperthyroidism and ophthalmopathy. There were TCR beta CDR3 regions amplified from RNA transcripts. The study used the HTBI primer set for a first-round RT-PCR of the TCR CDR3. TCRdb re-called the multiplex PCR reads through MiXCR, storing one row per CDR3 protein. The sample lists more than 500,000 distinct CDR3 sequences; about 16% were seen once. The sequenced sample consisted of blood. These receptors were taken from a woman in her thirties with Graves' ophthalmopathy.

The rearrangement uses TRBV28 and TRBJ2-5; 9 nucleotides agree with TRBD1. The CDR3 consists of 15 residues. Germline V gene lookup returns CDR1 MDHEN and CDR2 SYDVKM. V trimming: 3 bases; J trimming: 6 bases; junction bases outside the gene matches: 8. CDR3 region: CASSFHTGGGQTQYF. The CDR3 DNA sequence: TGTGCCAGCAGTTTTCATACAGGGGGCGGACAGACCCAGTACTTC.

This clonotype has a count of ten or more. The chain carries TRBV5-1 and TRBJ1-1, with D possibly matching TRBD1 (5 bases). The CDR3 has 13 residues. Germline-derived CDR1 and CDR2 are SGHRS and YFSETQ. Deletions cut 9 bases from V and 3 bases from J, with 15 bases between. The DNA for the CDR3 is TGCGCCACCGGGAATAGGGGAGACACTGAAGCTTTCTTT. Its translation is CATGNRGDTEAFF.

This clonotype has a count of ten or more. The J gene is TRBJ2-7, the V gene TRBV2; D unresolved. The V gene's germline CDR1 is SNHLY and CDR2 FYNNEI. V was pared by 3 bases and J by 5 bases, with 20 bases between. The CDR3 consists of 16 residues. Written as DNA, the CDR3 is TGTGCCAGCAGTGACCGCCAGGCTCTTGGGGTCAACGAGCAGTACTTC. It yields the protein CASSDRQALGVNEQYF.

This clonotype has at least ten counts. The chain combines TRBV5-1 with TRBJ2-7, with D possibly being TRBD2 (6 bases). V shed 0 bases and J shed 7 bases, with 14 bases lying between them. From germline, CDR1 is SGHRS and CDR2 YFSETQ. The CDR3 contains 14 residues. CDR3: CASSLGGGMSEQYF. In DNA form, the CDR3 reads TGCGCCAGCAGCTTGGGTGGCGGGATGAGTGAGCAGTACTTC.